The source of this TCR beta chain is a study of spatial heterogeneity in lung cancer. The wider study: More than nine raw reads, on average, carried each unique TCR and UMI combination. Study-level results: Expanded alpha and beta TCR counts within tumors tracked tumor mutation counts.

Via MiXCR, TCRdb re-called the 5' RACE reads, giving one row per CDR3 protein. The sample holds over 25,000 distinct CDR3 sequences, 7.1% seen once. Indicated time point: sample taken at primary tumor resection. Whole RNA from tumor, nontumor lung or frozen PBMC was sequenced unsorted. Trimming removed 3 bases from V and 8 bases from J; junction bases left unmatched: 9. CDR3 size: 15 residues. Per germline, CDR1 SGHAT and CDR2 FQNNGV. This clonotype has ten or more counts. The antigen is not known. The specimen comprised lung tumor tissue, sampled at surgery. The rearrangement joins TRBV11-2 to TRBJ2-1; 8 bases fit TRBD1. The sequence came from a male donor with early-stage non-small cell lung cancer. This chain's CDR3 is CASSFSGGSVDEQFF. Written as DNA, the CDR3 is TGTGCCAGCAGCTTCTCAGGGGGCTCAGTCGATGAGCAGTTCTTC.